This passage covers 26 T cell receptor beta chains from one sample sequenced in a study of cytomegalovirus exposure and HLA in healthy donors. Primers included in the PCR were 60 Vbeta and 13 Jbeta primers. The method was immunoSEQ multiplex PCR; TCRdb's version includes in-frame clones alone and lacks a portion of them. This sample has some 160,000 clones, with approximately 88% found just once. What was sequenced was PBMCs. Receptors originate from a woman under 30 in good health and CMV-seronegative.

The chain is built from TRBV6-5 and TRBJ1-2, with 7 bases that match TRBD1. This CDR3 contains 14 residues. V shed 5 bases, J shed 9 bases, and the junction held 12 bases outside the gene matches. Germline V gene sequence: CDR1 MNHEY, CDR2 SVGAGI. The CDR3 loop is CASSELFDRASYTF. The CDR3 region has the DNA TGTGCCAGCAGTGAATTGTTTGACAGGGCGAGCTACACCTTC.

The CDR3 region is CASSSSPTGITGNTIYF. The DNA of the CDR3 is TGCGCCAGCAGCTCGTCGCCGACAGGGATCACCGGTAACACCATATATTTT. J is TRBJ1-3 and V is TRBV5-1; 7 bases are shared with TRBD1. J was trimmed by 7 bases and V by 3 bases; bases with no gene match: 16. Germline V gives CDR1 SGHRS, CDR2 YFSETQ. The CDR3 covers 17 residues.

The chain recombines TRBV27 with TRBJ2-5, with D possibly matching TRBD1 (5 bases). V was pared by 3 bases and J by 4 bases, with 15 bases between. This CDR3 comprises 15 residues. The germline gives CDR1 MNHEY, CDR2 SMNVEV (reference sequence). CDR3 loop: CASSFSTEGRETQYF. The CDR3, as DNA: TGTGCCAGCAGTTTCTCGACAGAAGGCAGAGAGACCCAGTACTTC.

This clone is a singleton in its sample. This chain uses TRBV4-1 with TRBJ2-1, with 9 positions matching TRBD1. With V trimmed by 1 base and J by 7 bases, 5 bases remained unmatched. Germline lookup yields CDR1 MGHRA and CDR2 YSYEKL. The CDR3 sequence is 15 residues long. This chain's CDR3 is CASSQGDRDVNEQFF. The DNA of the CDR3 is TGCGCCAGCAGCCAAGGGGACAGGGATGTAAATGAGCAGTTCTTC.

V and J are TRBV15 and TRBJ2-7; D ambiguous. V was cut by 6 bases and J by 4 bases, with 19 bases left in between. Germline CDR1 LNHNV, CDR2 YYDKDF (reference sequence). This CDR3 comprises 15 residues. The CDR3 nucleotides are TGTGCCACCAGAGATCCCTTTGGCAGCGATTACGAGCAGTACTTC. It specifies CATRDPFGSDYEQYF.

The rearrangement links TRBV6-5 to TRBJ1-6; 7 bases match TRBD1. CDR1 and CDR2 (germline): MNHEY, SVGAGI. The junction had 8 bases not matched to a gene; V was cut back by 6 bases and J by 6 bases. The CDR3 covers 15 residues. CDR3 region: CASRRRDSLNSPLHF. The DNA of the CDR3 is TGTGCCAGCAGACGCCGGGACAGCCTTAATTCACCCCTCCACTTT.

The gene calls are TRBV5-1 and TRBJ2-3; D may be TRBD1 (6 bases). V was pared by 3 bases and J by 6 bases, with 20 bases between. From germline, CDR1 is SGHRS and CDR2 YFSETQ. CDR3 length: 16 amino acids. The CDR3, as DNA: TGCGCCAGCAGCTGGGCAGGGGCGGAAAATAGGGATACGCAGTATTTT. Encoded protein: CASSWAGAENRDTQYF.

The rearrangement links TRBV6-5 to TRBJ2-7, with TRBD1 matching 10 bases. CDR1 is MNHEY and CDR2 is SVGAGI in the germline V gene. V trimming: 5 bases; J trimming: 2 bases; junction bases outside the gene matches: 6. The CDR3 is 15 residues long. The CDR3 sequence is CASSARDRGPYEQYF. The DNA of the CDR3 is TGTGCCAGCAGTGCCCGGGACAGGGGTCCCTACGAGCAGTACTTC.

The CDR3 nucleotides read TGTGCCAGCAACGACAGGGATTCCTACGAGCAGTACTTC. Its protein is CASNDRDSYEQYF. This rearrangement joins TRBV7-9 to TRBJ2-7; TRBD1 agrees at 7 bases. Losses at the gene ends were 7 bases for V and 1 base for J; bases not matched to a gene: 4. This CDR3 is 13 amino acids long. Per germline, CDR1 SEHNR and CDR2 FQNEAQ (reference sequence).

The chain has TRBV7-8 and TRBJ2-3; TRBD1 agrees at 10 bases. Germline assignment: CDR1 SGHVS and CDR2 FQNEAQ. This CDR3 region has 16 residues. V lost 1 base, J lost 0 bases, and 1 base stayed unmatched. As DNA, the CDR3 is TGTGCCAGCAGCTTAGGGACAGGGGGTAGCACAGATACGCAGTATTTT. It yields the protein CASSLGTGGSTDTQYF.

The gene calls are TRBV6-5 and TRBJ1-4; 7 nucleotides match TRBD1. The germline V gene encodes CDR1 MNHEY and CDR2 SVGAGI. V dropped 1 base and J dropped 2; count of bases not matched to a gene: 4. The CDR3 runs 16 residues. The CDR3, as DNA: TGTGCCAGCAGTTACTTTTCCAGGGGGACTAATGAAAAACTGTTTTTT. As protein: CASSYFSRGTNEKLFF.

This clone was found once. The chain joins TRBV10-3 to TRBJ1-2; no reliable D call. Germline assignment: CDR1 ENHRY and CDR2 SYGVKD. V was shortened by 6 bases and J by 8 bases, with 16 bases between the two germline ends. The CDR3 has 13 amino acids. CDR3 nucleotide sequence: TGTGCCATCAGCGAGAATCAACATGTGGGCTACACCTTC. Protein product: CAISENQHVGYTF.

This chain joins TRBV6-5 and TRBJ1-5; TRBD1 matches 8 bases. V shed 5 bases, J shed 7 bases, and the junction held 4 bases outside the gene matches. CDR3 length equals 13 residues. CDR1 and CDR2 (germline): MNHEY, SVGAGI. The DNA of the CDR3 is TGTGCCAGCAGTGAGACAGGGGTACAGCCCCAGCATTTT. This sequence encodes CASSETGVQPQHF.

Here the CDR3 DNA reads TGTGCCAGCAGCGCCGGACAAGTACAAACTGAAGCTTTCTTT. Residues: CASSAGQVQTEAFF. The chain employs TRBV9 and TRBJ1-1; TRBD1 might be the D (5 bases). The CDR3 contains 14 residues. Germline values: CDR1 SGDLS, CDR2 YYNGEE. V was shortened by 3 bases and J by 5 bases, with 14 bases between the two germline ends.

This clone was seen a few times. The rearrangement joins TRBV2 to TRBJ1-3; 12 bases match TRBD1. The CDR3 spans 16 residues. J gave up 3 bases and V 4 bases, and 4 bases lay outside the gene matches. Germline V lookup: CDR1 SNHLY, CDR2 FYNNEI. The CDR3 is CASSGDRGLLGNTIYF. In DNA, the CDR3 is TGTGCCAGCAGTGGGGACAGGGGGCTACTTGGAAACACCATATATTTT.

This clone was seen more than once but under ten times. The J gene is TRBJ1-1, the V gene TRBV19, with TRBD1 identical over 10 bases. The CDR3 spans 16 residues. V lost 4 bases to trimming and J lost 4 bases; unmatched junction nucleotides: 9. The germline V gene has CDR1 LNHDA and CDR2 SQIVND (reference sequence). The CDR3 is CASSTGQGRGGTEAFF. The CDR3 region has the DNA TGTGCCAGTAGTACGGGACAGGGGAGAGGGGGCACTGAAGCTTTCTTT.

V usage is TRBV7-9 and J usage is TRBJ2-1; 11 positions agree with TRBD2. V lost 7 bases and J lost 4; bases outside the gene matches: 6. In germline, CDR1 is SEHNR, CDR2 FQNEAQ (reference sequence). The CDR3 totals 15 residues. CDR3 sequence (DNA): TGTGCCAGCATCCCTAGCGGGGGGCCTTACAATGAGCAGTTCTTC. Translated: CASIPSGGPYNEQFF.

The V and J genes are TRBV2 and TRBJ1-3; D remains unclear. In germline, CDR1 is SNHLY, CDR2 FYNNEI. The CDR3 totals 14 residues. V was pared by 6 bases and J by 1 base, with 10 bases between. The CDR3 DNA follows: TGTGCCAGCAGGGCGGGGAATTCTGGAAACACCATATATTTT. Translated: CASRAGNSGNTIYF.

This chain uses TRBV10-2 with TRBJ1-2; 9 bases fit TRBD1. V was clipped by 7 bases and J by 11 bases; unmatched bases: 11. The CDR3 is made up of 13 amino acids. The germline CDR1 and CDR2 sequences are WSHSY and SAAADI. The CDR3 here is CASKPTGGSGYTF. In DNA form, the CDR3 reads TGCGCCAGCAAACCTACAGGGGGCTCCGGTTACACCTTC.

This sequence joins TRBV19 and TRBJ2-3, with 8 bases lining up with TRBD2. Germline V CDR1 and CDR2: LNHDA, SQIVND (reference sequence). The V segment lost 3 bases and the J segment 3 bases; nucleotides outside the gene matches: 5. The length of the CDR3 is 15 residues. The DNA for the CDR3 is TGTGCCAGTAGTATCGGGGGGGGTACGACAGATACGCAGTATTTT. It codes for CASSIGGGTTDTQYF.

The chain combines TRBV14 with TRBJ1-1; 7 nucleotides line up with TRBD1. Trimming took 2 bases from V and 0 from J; bases not matched to a gene: 6. This CDR3 is 16 amino acids long. Germline CDR1 SGHDN, CDR2 FVKESK. CDR3 DNA sequence: TGTGCCAGCAGCCAAAAGGGGGCCGTTATGAACACTGAAGCTTTCTTT. This translates into CASSQKGAVMNTEAFF.

This clone was counted a single time. The chain links TRBV18 to TRBJ2-2; the D gene is possibly TRBD1 (5 bases). The germline gives CDR1 KGHSH, CDR2 LQKENI. Trimming stripped 3 bases from V and 4 bases from J, with 30 bases between. The CDR3 has 21 residues. Written as DNA, the CDR3 is TGTGCCAGCTCACCGTTGGACACTTTTCATCTCACACTTTCCATCACCGGGGAGCTGTTTTTT. Protein product: CASSPLDTFHLTLSITGELFF.

The genes are TRBV5-1 and TRBJ1-3, with TRBD1 as a possible D gene (6 bases). V lost 0 bases and J 1 base, leaving 14 bases between the germline ends. The CDR3 is 17 residues long. From germline, CDR1 is SGHRS and CDR2 YFSETQ. The CDR3 region is CASSLEQGGWSGNTIYF. CDR3 nucleotides: TGCGCCAGCAGCTTGGAACAGGGCGGTTGGTCTGGAAACACCATATATTTT.

V and J are TRBV10-1 and TRBJ2-5; 8 bases map to TRBD2. Per the germline V gene, CDR1 is WNHNN and CDR2 is SYGVQD (reference sequence). This CDR3 has 16 amino acids. J gave up 1 base and V 3 bases, and 7 bases lay outside the gene matches. The CDR3 region is CASSDFAGGLQETQYF. CDR3 sequence (DNA): TGCGCCAGCAGTGATTTCGCGGGGGGACTCCAAGAGACCCAGTACTTC.

The V and J genes are TRBV18 and TRBJ1-1, with D possibly being TRBD1 (5 bases). CDR1 and CDR2 (germline): KGHSH, LQKENI. The CDR3 extends over 15 amino acids. V lost 1 base and J lost 8, with 17 bases in between. DNA for the CDR3: TGTGCCAGCTCACCACAGGGGAGGGTGGGTTACGAAGCTTTCTTT. This codes for CASSPQGRVGYEAFF.

V gene TRBV4-1 combines with J gene TRBJ2-5, with D hard to call. V was shortened by 0 bases and J by 5 bases, with 13 bases between the two germline ends. The CDR3 runs to 15 residues. CDR1 and CDR2 from the germline V gene are MGHRA and YSYEKL. This chain's CDR3 is CASSQDLRWSETQYF. The CDR3 region has the DNA TGCGCCAGCAGCCAAGATCTCCGGTGGAGTGAGACCCAGTACTTC.